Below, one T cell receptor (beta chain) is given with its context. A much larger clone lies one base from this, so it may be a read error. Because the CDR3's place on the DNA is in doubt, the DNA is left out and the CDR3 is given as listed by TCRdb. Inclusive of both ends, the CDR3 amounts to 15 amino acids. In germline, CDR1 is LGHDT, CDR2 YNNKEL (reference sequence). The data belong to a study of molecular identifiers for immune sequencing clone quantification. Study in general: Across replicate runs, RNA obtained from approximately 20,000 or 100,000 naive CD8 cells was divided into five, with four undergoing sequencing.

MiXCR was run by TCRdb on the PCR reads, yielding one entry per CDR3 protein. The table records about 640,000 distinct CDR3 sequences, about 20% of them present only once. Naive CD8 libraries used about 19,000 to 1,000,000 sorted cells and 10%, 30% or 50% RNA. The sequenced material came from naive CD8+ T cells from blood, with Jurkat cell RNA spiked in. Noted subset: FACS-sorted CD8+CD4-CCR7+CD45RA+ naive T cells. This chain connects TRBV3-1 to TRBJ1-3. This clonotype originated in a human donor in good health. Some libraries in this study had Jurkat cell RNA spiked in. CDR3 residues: CASSQDFAAGNTVYF.